The 14 T cell receptor beta chains listed next were all sequenced from one sample in a study of PD-1 and CTLA-4 blockade in melanoma. The assay was immunoSEQ multiplex PCR, and TCRdb's table has in-frame clones only and misses some. This sample has approximately 33,000 clones, with about 91% found just once. Sequences were derived from CD8+ T cells from peripheral blood, sampled from a patient given anti-PD-1 treatment. The receptors come from a human donor with melanoma.

The chain joins TRBV4-1 to TRBJ2-3; D is ambiguous. The germline CDR1 and CDR2 sequences are MGHRA and YSYEKL. Trimming cost V 4 bases and J 2 bases, with 10 bases left between them. CDR3 length equals 14 residues. As DNA, the CDR3 is TGCGCCAGCAGCCCTTTAGCCGACACAGATACGCAGTATTTT. As protein: CASSPLADTDTQYF.

V and J are TRBV28 and TRBJ2-5; D not resolved. V was cut by 2 bases and J by 3 bases, with 10 bases left in between. From germline, CDR1 is MDHEN and CDR2 SYDVKM. The CDR3 sequence is 14 residues long. This CDR3 reads CASSLDGGEETQYF. The CDR3 coding sequence is TGTGCCAGCAGTTTAGATGGCGGCGAAGAGACCCAGTACTTC.

The chain couples TRBV7-6 to TRBJ2-5; D gene uncertain. V was shortened by 5 bases and J by 4 bases, with 11 bases between the two germline ends. The CDR3 runs 13 residues. Germline lookup yields CDR1 SGHVS and CDR2 FNYEAQ. In DNA form, the CDR3 reads TGTGCCAGCAGCCCTAAGGGCGGAGAGACCCAGTACTTC. It translates to CASSPKGGETQYF.

This clone was recorded once. This sequence joins TRBV2 and TRBJ1-5; possible D gene TRBD1, 6 bases. V was pared by 7 bases and J by 3 bases, with 10 bases between. The germline V gene has CDR1 SNHLY and CDR2 FYNNEI. The CDR3 covers 13 residues. CDR3 protein: CASNPGHNQPQHF. In nucleotides, the CDR3 is TGTGCCAGCAATCCGGGACACAATCAGCCCCAGCATTTT.

The rearrangement links TRBV28 to TRBJ1-5, with D unclear. The V gene's germline CDR1 is MDHEN and CDR2 SYDVKM. The V end was cut by 8 bases, the J end by 4 bases, with 9 bases between. The CDR3 is made up of 12 amino acids. The CDR3 nucleotides are TGTGCCAGCGATGGCGGGAATCAGCCCCAGCATTTT. It codes for CASDGGNQPQHF. Full variable domain (rest looked up from reference TRBV28 and TRBJ1-5): DVKVTQSSRYLVKRTGEKVFLECVQDMDHENMFWYRQDPGLGLRLIYFSYDVKMKEKGDIPEGYSVSREKKERFSLILESASTNQTSMYLCASDGGNQPQHFGDGTRLSIL.

The V and J genes are TRBV19 and TRBJ1-1; D possibly corresponds to TRBD1 (5 bases). CDR1 is LNHDA, CDR2 SQIVND, per germline (reference sequence). V was trimmed by 8 bases and J by 0 bases, leaving 13 bases between them. This CDR3 region has 14 residues. The CDR3 loop reads CASRRQLLNTEAFF. The CDR3 nucleotides read TGTGCCAGTCGGCGACAGTTGTTGAACACTGAAGCTTTCTTT.

The V gene is TRBV7-9, the J gene TRBJ1-1; D gene unclear. This CDR3 contains 12 residues. The V and J ends lost 6 bases and 3 bases respectively, with 8 bases between them. Germline V gene lookup returns CDR1 SEHNR and CDR2 FQNEAQ (reference sequence). The CDR3 here is CASRYADTEAFF. DNA for the CDR3: TGTGCCAGCAGATACGCGGACACTGAAGCTTTCTTT.

The chain links TRBV30 to TRBJ2-1; D gene uncertain. The V end lost 5 bases, the J end lost 2 bases, and 10 bases lay between the germline ends. The CDR3 loop spans 13 amino acids. The germline gives CDR1 GTSNPN, CDR2 SVGIG (reference sequence). The CDR3 DNA reads as TGTGCCTGGGGCGGAGTACCCTACAATGAGCAGTTCTTC. It specifies CAWGGVPYNEQFF.

V and J are TRBV19 and TRBJ1-1; 10 nucleotides agree with TRBD1. Germline trimming cut 4 bases from V and 1 base from J; bases unmatched to any gene: 6. The length of the CDR3 is 16 residues. CDR1 LNHDA and CDR2 SQIVND come from the germline V gene (reference sequence). In DNA form, the CDR3 reads TGTGCCAGTAGTAAGACAGGGGGCATAGGGAACACTGAAGCTTTCTTT. This sequence encodes CASSKTGGIGNTEAFF.

The chain employs TRBV28 and TRBJ1-5; D is possibly TRBD1 (6 bases). Germline CDR1 MDHEN, CDR2 SYDVKM. V lost 2 bases and J 8 bases, leaving 16 bases between the germline ends. The CDR3 has 15 amino acids. CDR3 nucleotide sequence: TGTGCCAGCAGTTTAAGCGGGGGGGCGATCGAGCCCCAGCATTTT. Amino acid sequence: CASSLSGGAIEPQHF.

The chain carries TRBV3-1 (or the pseudogene TRBV3-2) and TRBJ1-1; perhaps TRBD1 as D (6 bases). The V gene lost 5 bases and the J gene lost 7 bases, with 14 bases spanning the gap. The V gene's germline CDR1 is LGHDT and CDR2 YNNKEL (reference sequence). The length of the CDR3 is 13 residues. The CDR3 region is CASSFGTFGEAFF. The CDR3 DNA reads TGTGCCAGCAGCTTCGGGACATTCGGTGAAGCTTTCTTT.

The gene calls are TRBV11-2 and TRBJ2-7; a weak D match, TRBD2 (7 bases). V was shortened by 4 bases and J by 0 bases, with 22 bases between the two germline ends. The CDR3 is made up of 18 amino acids. Looked up from germline, CDR1 is SGHAT and CDR2 is FQNNGV. CDR3: CASSWGGRTESSSYEQYF. CDR3 nucleotides: TGTGCCAGCAGCTGGGGGGGGAGGACAGAAAGTAGCTCCTACGAGCAGTACTTC. Supplemented by reference TRBV11-2 and TRBJ2-7, the full variable domain reads EAGVAQSPRYKIIEKRQSVAFWCNPISGHATLYWYQQILGQGPKLLIQFQNNGVVDDSQLPKDRFSAERLKGVDSTLKIQPAKLEDSAVYLCASSWGGRTESSSYEQYFGPGTRLTVT.

The chain has TRBV28 and TRBJ1-1; 12 nucleotides line up with TRBD1. The junction had 5 bases not matched to a gene; V was cut back by 3 bases and J by 3 bases. Germline V gene sequence: CDR1 MDHEN, CDR2 SYDVKM. This CDR3 spans 16 amino acids. CDR3 nucleotides: TGTGCCAGCAGTTTGTGGGACAGGGGGCTGGACACTGAAGCTTTCTTT. Translated, it gives CASSLWDRGLDTEAFF.

The CDR3 bases are TGCAGCGTGGGACCTGCAACTAATGAAAAACTGTTTTTT. It codes for CSVGPATNEKLFF. The chain couples TRBV29-1 to TRBJ1-4; D may be TRBD1 (5 bases). This CDR3 has 13 residues. Trimming removed 6 bases at V and 0 bases at J, with 8 bases between. Germline values: CDR1 SQVTM, CDR2 ANQGSEA.